This paragraph reports one T cell receptor (beta chain). Its antigen is not known. TCRdb's table, derived via immunoSEQ multiplex PCR, lists solely in-frame clones and lacks some. The repertoire consists of tens of thousands of clones, with 83% occurring once and the leading ten covering about 0.5%. V shed 2 bases and J shed 5 bases, with 15 bases lying between them. The CDR3 runs 14 residues. From germline, CDR1 is SQVTM and CDR2 ANQGSEA. The data stem from a study of CD4 T cell repertoires in COVID-19. These patients had recovered from COVID-19 ranging mild to severe. No culture step preceded sequencing of the ex vivo isolated memory T cells. Whole-study findings and limits: Sharing of several most expanded SARS-CoV-2-reactive clonotypes across memory subsets suggested intraclonal diversification.

The sample consisted of CD4+ T cells from peripheral blood, taken after recovery from COVID-19. This TCR came from a human donor who had COVID-19. This sequence joins TRBV29-1 and TRBJ2-5; possibly TRBD2 for D (7 bases). The CDR3 is CSVESGGGRETQYF. CDR3 DNA sequence: TGCAGCGTTGAATCTGGGGGGGGCCGGGAGACCCAGTACTTC.